The 21 T cell receptor beta chains below come from one sample, sequenced in a study of cytomegalovirus exposure and HLA in healthy donors. Vbeta (60) and Jbeta (13) primers were used in the PCR. Repertoires were generated with immunoSEQ multiplex PCR, while TCRdb's copy carries only in-frame clones and drops some. The sample consists of under 150,000 clones, 83% of them appearing once. Source material: PBMCs. The source of these receptors is a girl aged 2 to 9 in good health and CMV-seronegative.

This clone showed up just once. The chain combines TRBV7-9 with TRBJ2-3; D ambiguous. Trimming removed 1 base from V and 1 base from J, with 12 bases in between. The germline V gene has CDR1 SEHNR and CDR2 FQNEAQ (reference sequence). The CDR3 is made up of 16 amino acids. CDR3 in DNA: TGTGCCAGCAGCTTAGATGGTAGCTGGGGCACAGATACGCAGTATTTT. It encodes CASSLDGSWGTDTQYF.

The chain is built from TRBV5-6 and TRBJ2-6, with a tentative D call TRBD2 (6 bases). The CDR3 contains 15 residues. V was pared by 4 bases and J by 8 bases, with 16 bases between. Germline V CDR1 and CDR2: SGHDT, YYEEEE. CDR3 amino acids: CASSRRGGGSNVLTF. DNA for the CDR3: TGTGCCAGCAGCCGCCGAGGTGGGGGGTCCAACGTCCTGACTTTC.

CDR3 region: CAWRSGPEQYF. The DNA for the CDR3 is TGTGCCTGGAGGAGCGGCCCCGAGCAGTACTTC. The chain joins TRBV30 to TRBJ2-7; tentatively, D is TRBD2 (5 bases). V was pared by 3 bases and J by 6 bases, with 9 bases between. Germline V gives CDR1 GTSNPN, CDR2 SVGIG (reference sequence). The CDR3 sequence is 11 residues long.

J is TRBJ2-3 and V is TRBV6-1, with TRBD2 as a possible D gene (5 bases). Germline CDR1 and CDR2: MNHNS and SASEGT. The V and J ends lost 6 bases and 1 base respectively, with 11 bases between them. The CDR3 is made up of 14 amino acids. DNA for the CDR3: TGTGCCAGCAGGGACCGGACTGGCACAGATACGCAGTATTTT. Protein: CASRDRTGTDTQYF.

The V and J genes are TRBV15 and TRBJ2-1, with 10 bases lining up with TRBD2. Germline values: CDR1 LNHNV, CDR2 YYDKDF (reference sequence). V was clipped by 8 bases and J by 9 bases; unmatched bases: 10. CDR3 length equals 14 residues. The CDR3 here is CATGRGLAGAEQFF. DNA of the CDR3: TGTGCCACCGGTAGGGGGCTAGCGGGGGCTGAGCAGTTCTTC.

The J gene is TRBJ1-2, the V gene TRBV9, with 8 bases matching TRBD1. The J segment lost 3 bases and the V segment lost 4 bases, leaving 8 bases of the junction unmatched. CDR1 and CDR2 from the germline V gene are SGDLS and YYNGEE. The CDR3 contains 15 residues. CDR3 DNA: TGTGCCAGCAGCCTATACGACAGGGGCCACTATGGCTACACCTTC. This encodes CASSLYDRGHYGYTF.

This chain joins TRBV25-1 and TRBJ2-5, with a tentative D call TRBD1 (6 bases). V was trimmed by 2 bases and J by 0 bases, leaving 7 bases between them. The germline CDR1 and CDR2 sequences are MGHDK and SYGVNS. This CDR3 is built from 14 residues. The CDR3, as DNA: TGTGCCAGCAGTGAAAACAGGGACCAAGAGACCCAGTACTTC. Its translation: CASSENRDQETQYF.

This chain joins TRBV6-5 and TRBJ2-7, with D maybe TRBD1 (5 bases). The CDR3 length is 14 residues. With 6 bases removed from V and 0 bases from J, the gap between germline ends came to 12 bases. CDR1 MNHEY and CDR2 SVGAGI come from the germline V gene. CDR3 protein: CASRKGATSYEQYF. CDR3 sequence (DNA): TGTGCCAGCAGGAAAGGGGCCACCTCCTACGAGCAGTACTTC.

As DNA, the CDR3 is TGCGCCAGCAGCTCCTTAAACTCCTCCAATAAAATAGAGCAGTACTTC. Protein sequence: CASSSLNSSNKIEQYF. V is TRBV4-1 and J is TRBJ2-7; D uncertain. CDR1 MGHRA and CDR2 YSYEKL come from the germline V gene. Trimming pared 5 bases from V and 7 bases from J, leaving 24 bases between. The CDR3 extends over 16 amino acids.

The V call is TRBV18, the J call TRBJ1-1; 7 nucleotides line up with TRBD1. Germline lookup yields CDR1 KGHSH and CDR2 LQKENI. The length of the CDR3 is 17 residues. V was clipped by 1 base and J by 0 bases; unmatched bases: 8. The CDR3: CASSPQTGTALNTEAFF. The CDR3 nucleotides are TGTGCCAGCTCACCACAAACCGGGACAGCATTGAACACTGAAGCTTTCTTT.

The chain is built from TRBV18 and TRBJ2-3, with D possibly being TRBD1 (6 bases). This CDR3 comprises 17 residues. The germline V gene encodes CDR1 KGHSH and CDR2 LQKENI. V was pared by 3 bases and J by 0 bases, with 16 bases between. CDR3 nucleotides: TGTGCCAGCTCACCCATTAGGGACCAGGGGAGCACAGATACGCAGTATTTT. Translation gives CASSPIRDQGSTDTQYF.

The V and J genes are TRBV30 and TRBJ2-3; tentative D call: TRBD2 (5 bases). The CDR3 is made up of 15 amino acids. Germline V lookup: CDR1 GTSNPN, CDR2 SVGIG (reference sequence). The V end lost 0 bases, the J end lost 5 bases, and 15 bases lay between the germline ends. CDR3 residues: CAWSVRFGKGDTQYF. The CDR3 DNA follows: TGTGCCTGGAGTGTACGTTTCGGGAAGGGAGATACGCAGTATTTT.

The chain recombines TRBV30 with TRBJ1-1; no reliable D call. CDR3 size: 14 residues. Germline values: CDR1 GTSNPN, CDR2 SVGIG (reference sequence). The ends were cut back, 5 bases at V and 0 bases at J, with 13 bases in the middle. The CDR3 loop reads CAWGAGSVNTEAFF. The CDR3 coding sequence is TGTGCCTGGGGCGCCGGGTCCGTGAACACTGAAGCTTTCTTT.

Details on this clone: A read error may produce the germline difference seen at one junction end. This chain links TRBV7-7 with TRBJ2-1; TRBD2 agrees at 10 bases. The germline CDR1 and CDR2 sequences are SSHAT and FNYEAQ (reference sequence). The CDR3 is made up of 13 amino acids. The chain's CDR3 is CASSLGVAGGQFF. DNA for the CDR3: TGTGCTAGCAGCTTGGGAGTAGCGGGAGGGCAGTTCTTC.

The chain links TRBV30 to TRBJ2-5, with 9 bases identical to TRBD1. The J call may not be correct, given that the DNA end is closer to TRBJ2-7. CDR3 length: 14 residues. Germline V gene sequence: CDR1 GTSNPN, CDR2 SVGIG (reference sequence). The CDR3: CAWSKGQGPYEQYF. The CDR3 nucleotides are TGTGCCTGGAGTAAGGGACAGGGACCCTACGAGCAGTACTTC.

The chain joins TRBV4-1 to TRBJ2-1, with D uncertain. Trimming left V 1 base short and J 0 bases short, with 10 bases between. The CDR3 is 16 residues long. Germline assignment: CDR1 MGHRA and CDR2 YSYEKL. CDR3 coding DNA: TGCGCCAGCAGCCAAGTCGCCCTTAGCTCCTACAATGAGCAGTTCTTC. Encoded protein: CASSQVALSSYNEQFF.

V gene TRBV7-2 combines with J gene TRBJ2-5, with a possible D match to TRBD2 (7 bases). The germline gives CDR1 SGHTA, CDR2 FQGNSA. V gave up 1 base and J gave up 4 bases, with 16 bases separating them. This CDR3 comprises 16 residues. CDR3 bases: TGTGCCAGCAGCTTAGTTGGGGGGGCGAGGGGAGAGACCCAGTACTTC. It specifies CASSLVGGARGETQYF.

This chain's CDR3 is CASSSFLWSRNEQFF. The DNA of the CDR3 is TGTGCCAGCAGCTCCTTCCTCTGGTCCCGGAATGAGCAGTTCTTC. This chain links TRBV5-4 with TRBJ2-1; the D is unclear. Germline lookup yields CDR1 SGHNT and CDR2 YYREEE (reference sequence). The CDR3 is made up of 15 amino acids. V was clipped by 3 bases and J by 7 bases, with 17 bases between them.

This rearrangement joins TRBV7-9 to TRBJ1-2; D might be TRBD1 (5 bases). The CDR3 consists of 15 residues. Germline CDR1 and CDR2: SEHNR and FQNEAQ (reference sequence). The V end was cut by 1 base, the J end by 4 bases, with 13 bases between. The CDR3 sequence is CASSLVGGGSYGYTF. CDR3 sequence (DNA): TGTGCCAGCAGCTTAGTCGGGGGTGGAAGCTATGGCTACACCTTC.

The chain couples TRBV11-3 to TRBJ1-1, with D hard to call. Germline lookup yields CDR1 SGHNT and CDR2 YENEEA. This CDR3 spans 12 amino acids. Trimming pared 5 bases from V and 5 bases from J, leaving 9 bases between. CDR3 amino acids: CASSRGGTEAFF. The CDR3 DNA follows: TGTGCCAGCAGCCGGGGAGGGACTGAAGCTTTCTTT.

The chain joins TRBV15 to TRBJ1-2, with 7 bases identical to TRBD1. Losses at the gene ends were 3 bases for V and 3 bases for J; bases not matched to a gene: 1. The CDR3 has 13 residues. The germline gives CDR1 LNHNV, CDR2 YYDKDF (reference sequence). CDR3 region: CATSSRGDYGYTF. The CDR3 nucleotides read TGTGCCACCAGCAGCAGGGGGGACTATGGCTACACCTTC.